The present entry profiles one T cell receptor beta chain with its context. The CDR3 has 15 residues. Germline CDR1 is SGHKS and CDR2 is YYEKEE (reference sequence). The V end lost 4 bases, the J end lost 2 bases, and 14 bases lay between the germline ends. The record originates from a study of T-cell reconstitution after alpha-beta-depleted transplantation in children. As it was prepared, the TCRbeta library received unique molecular identifiers. TCRdb ran MiXCR on the PCR reads and lists one entry per CDR3 protein. The sample lists some 290,000 distinct CDR3 sequences, 9.9% occurring once. The TCR sequence derives from a human donor who donated a stem cell graft to a child with SCID. V is TRBV5-5 and J is TRBJ2-3; D is perhaps TRBD1 (5 bases). Here the sequenced sample was PBMCs from the stem cell graft donor, taken from the stem cell graft. The DNA of the CDR3 is TGTGCCAGCAGCGACGCAGGGTTCCACACAGATACGCAGTATTTT. Its protein is CASSDAGFHTDTQYF.